One and the same sample provided the 10 T cell receptor beta chains below, sequenced in a study of PD-L1 blockade in urothelial cancer. Measured with immunoSEQ multiplex PCR; TCRdb has only the in-frame clones, and not every one. Among 35,000 or so clones, around four fifths were seen once, and the ten largest hold over 9.5%. Noted time point: peripheral blood 6 weeks after treatment start. The sample in question was PBMCs, obtained around atezolizumab (anti-PD-L1) treatment. Receptors were obtained from a man aged 40-55 years with urothelial cancer.

J is TRBJ2-3 and V is TRBV29-1, with D tentatively TRBD1 (8 bases). This CDR3 has 13 amino acids. V dropped 6 bases and J dropped 3 bases, with 13 bases sitting between them. Germline V gene data show CDR1 as SQVTM and CDR2 as ANQGSEA. The CDR3 reads CSVGGTGTDTQYF. Written as DNA, the CDR3 is TGCAGCGTGGGGGGGACAGGAACAGATACGCAGTATTTT.

The CDR3 region is CASTSSAPADTQYF. As DNA, the CDR3 is TGTGCCAGCACCAGCTCAGCGCCAGCAGATACGCAGTATTTT. This chain joins TRBV7-8 and TRBJ2-3; D ambiguous. With 7 bases removed from V and 4 bases from J, the gap between germline ends came to 15 bases. The CDR3 extends over 14 amino acids. CDR1 is SGHVS, CDR2 FQNEAQ, per germline.

The V gene is TRBV4-1, the J gene TRBJ1-1; 8 bases match TRBD1. Germline CDR1 is MGHRA and CDR2 is YSYEKL. Trimming cost V 6 bases and J 8 bases; bases outside gene matches: 5. CDR3 size: 12 residues. Here the CDR3 reads CASRTTGGEAFF. CDR3 DNA: TGCGCCAGCAGAACAACAGGGGGAGAAGCTTTCTTT.

This clone was counted once. The chain recombines TRBV7-9 with TRBJ1-1, with 7 bases fitting TRBD1. Germline V gene sequence: CDR1 SEHNR, CDR2 FQNEAQ (reference sequence). The junction had 9 bases not matched to a gene; V was cut back by 0 bases and J by 5 bases. This CDR3 has 16 amino acids. The DNA for the CDR3 is TGTGCCAGCAGCTTAGCGTCACCAGGGGGAGGTACTGAAGCTTTCTTT. Translated: CASSLASPGGGTEAFF. The full variable domain, in which reference TRBV7-9 and TRBJ1-1 provide the parts outside the CDR3, is DTGVSQNPRHKITKRGQNVTFRCDPISEHNRLYWYRQTLGQGPEFLTYFQNEAQLEKSRLLSDRFSAERPKGSFSTLEIQRTEQGDSAMYLCASSLASPGGGTEAFFGQGTRLTVV.

The chain is built from TRBV5-1 and TRBJ1-2; D uncertain. There are 13 residues in the CDR3. Deletions cut 4 bases from V and 7 bases from J, with 14 bases between. Looked up from germline, CDR1 is SGHRS and CDR2 is YFSETQ. The CDR3 bases are TGCGCCAGCAGCATTTCCCTGGGAGGTGGCTACACCTTC. Its translation: CASSISLGGGYTF.

The sample holds a few counts of this clone. J is TRBJ1-5 and V is TRBV28, with unresolved D. V was cut by 2 bases and J by 4 bases, with 9 bases left in between. CDR1 is MDHEN and CDR2 is SYDVKM in the germline V gene. The CDR3 sequence is 14 residues long. As DNA, the CDR3 is TGTGCCAGCAGTTTAGCCGGAGAGAATCAGCCCCAGCATTTT. Translated: CASSLAGENQPQHF. The variable domain in full, with the rest retrieved from reference TRBV28 and TRBJ1-5, is DVKVTQSSRYLVKRTGEKVFLECVQDMDHENMFWYRQDPGLGLRLIYFSYDVKMKEKGDIPEGYSVSREKKERFSLILESASTNQTSMYLCASSLAGENQPQHFGDGTRLSIL.

This chain links TRBV11-2 with TRBJ2-1, with 9 bases identical to TRBD1. Germline assignment: CDR1 SGHAT and CDR2 FQNNGV. The V gene end was trimmed by 5 bases and the J gene end by 4 bases; junction bases not matched to a gene: 9. This CDR3 comprises 16 residues. The CDR3 nucleotides are TGTGCCAGCAGCCGTACTCCGACAGGGGGATACAATGAGCAGTTCTTC. It is translated as CASSRTPTGGYNEQFF. Together with reference TRBV11-2 and TRBJ2-1, the CDR3 gives the full variable domain: EAGVAQSPRYKIIEKRQSVAFWCNPISGHATLYWYQQILGQGPKLLIQFQNNGVVDDSQLPKDRFSAERLKGVDSTLKIQPAKLEDSAVYLCASSRTPTGGYNEQFFGPGTRLTVL.

CDR3 in amino acids: CASSPGLAGGDTQYF. CDR3 DNA sequence: TGCGCCAGCAGCCCAGGACTAGCGGGAGGAGATACGCAGTATTTT. The chain links TRBV4-3 to TRBJ2-3, with TRBD2 identical over 14 bases. Germline V lookup: CDR1 LGHNA, CDR2 YSLEER. The CDR3 totals 15 residues. V dropped 4 bases and J dropped 5; count of bases not matched to a gene: 2.

The chain recombines TRBV11-2 with TRBJ2-1; 7 bases are shared with TRBD2. With 5 bases clipped from V and 10 bases from J, the junction kept 11 bases outside the gene matches. CDR3 length equals 14 residues. The germline V gene has CDR1 SGHAT and CDR2 FQNNGV. The CDR3 nucleotides read TGTGCCAGCAGCCCGCCCGGACTAGTTGCCGAGCAGTTCTTC. Translating gives CASSPPGLVAEQFF.

The chain links TRBV30 to TRBJ2-7; D ambiguous. V was clipped by 1 base and J by 6 bases, with 13 bases between them. Germline assignment: CDR1 GTSNPN and CDR2 SVGIG (reference sequence). The CDR3 length is 13 residues. Here the CDR3 reads CAWSAPSVAEQYF. The CDR3, as DNA: TGTGCCTGGAGTGCCCCCTCGGTCGCCGAGCAGTACTTC.